The sequence of this TCR beta chain was determined in a study of control samples from healthy donors and cancer patients (dated by TCRdb to 2019 to 2021). To note about this clone: It lacks a known antigen. Base qualities are not recorded, but no much larger clone differs from it by a single base.

Including cysteine and phenylalanine, the CDR3 has 12 amino acids. Only CDR3 DNA remains: 36 bases, in frame from the first base. According to the germline V gene, CDR1 reads SNHLY and CDR2 reads FYNNEI. V loses 5 bases, J loses 6 bases, and the germline ends lie 8 bases apart. Receptor libraries were prepared by the immunoSEQ multiplex PCR assay. Held by TCRdb, this immuneACCESS table contains in-frame sequences only and omits some clones. Under half of the omission traces to an unresolved V gene where checked; the cause of the rest is unknown. Within this sample are about 16,000 clones, with about 88% of them counted one time only. The ten largest clonotypes hold about 33% of the sample.

The receptor chain draws on TRBV2 and TRBJ2-1; the best D guess is TRBD2, with 5 bases matching. The specimen was PBMCs. The TCR originated in a man in his fifties or sixties with head and neck cancer. The CDR3 protein sequence reads: CASSYTSNEQFF. Here is the DNA: TGTGCCAGCAGTTATACTAGCAATGAGCAGTTCTTC.